This T cell receptor (beta chain) is drawn from a study of beta chain features in type 1 diabetes. About the study: There was similarity between patients and healthy donors in age, gender and cell yields. General study results and limits: Type 1 diabetes patients had VDJ junctions that carried fewer insertions and more deletions. In every one of the four CD4+ subsets, TCRB CDR3s were moderately but significantly shorter in Type 1 diabetes patients.

The whole isolated RNA underwent reverse transcription, so sequencing captured expressed TCRB transcripts. The protocol was immunoSEQ multiplex PCR, while the TCRdb copy is restricted to in-frame clones and leaves out a portion. Here the sample spans fewer than 350,000 clones, over 12% being singletons. Points on this clone: The antigen remains unidentified.

The germline CDR1 and CDR2 sequences are SGHAT and FQNNGV. Trimming took 3 bases from V and 3 from J; bases not matched to a gene: 6. The length of the CDR3 is 16 residues. The sequenced sample was naive CD4+ T cells from blood. The chain combines TRBV11-2 with TRBJ2-7; TRBD2 aligns across 12 bases. This TCR derives from a man aged 18-30 years with type 1 diabetes. The CDR3 DNA is TGTGCCAGCAGCTTCCGACTAGCGGGGGCATACTACGAGCAGTACTTC. It translates to CASSFRLAGAYYEQYF.